The subject of this entry is one T cell receptor (beta chain). Its antigen is unknown. No per-base quality is available; no much larger clone lies one base away. This sample is part of a study of response to subunit inactivated influenza vaccine (dated by TCRdb to the late 2010s). Study-wide context: To follow how T cells responded to a trivalent subunit inactivated influenza vaccine, the researchers relied on deep quantitative profiling of the T cell receptor repertoire.

The cysteine opens and the phenylalanine closes a CDR3 of 13 amino acids. Of the read, only the CDR3 DNA is kept; its 39 bases are in frame from base 1. Trimming costs V 3 bases and J 3 bases, and their ends lie 8 bases apart. The research as a whole found: The authors proposed that each seasonal influenza vaccination may bring in only a limited number of new T cells.

To prepare the library, RT-PCR was applied. Reads for this sample came from an Illumina HiSeq 2500. TCRdb applied fastp at Q25 and MiXCR to the public reads, then kept only in-frame beta chains. All rows with the same CDR3 protein become a single entry with the most common DNA and genes. Counted in this sample were 860,000 or so distinct CDR3 sequences; roughly 20% of them appeared once. The ten most abundant clones make up more than 8.5% of the sample. Recombination linked TRBV12-3 or TRBV12-4 to TRBJ2-5; TRBD2 could be the D gene, as 5 bases match. Sequencing used PBMCs from blood, obtained less than 6 days after vaccination. The TCR was taken from a man aged 45 to 65 who received an inactivated influenza vaccine. Donor details come from another sample of the same person, matched by shared clones. At the DNA level, the sequence is TGTGCCAGCAGTTTCTACGGGGAAGAGACCCAGTACTTC. Translated, this gives CASSFYGEETQYF.